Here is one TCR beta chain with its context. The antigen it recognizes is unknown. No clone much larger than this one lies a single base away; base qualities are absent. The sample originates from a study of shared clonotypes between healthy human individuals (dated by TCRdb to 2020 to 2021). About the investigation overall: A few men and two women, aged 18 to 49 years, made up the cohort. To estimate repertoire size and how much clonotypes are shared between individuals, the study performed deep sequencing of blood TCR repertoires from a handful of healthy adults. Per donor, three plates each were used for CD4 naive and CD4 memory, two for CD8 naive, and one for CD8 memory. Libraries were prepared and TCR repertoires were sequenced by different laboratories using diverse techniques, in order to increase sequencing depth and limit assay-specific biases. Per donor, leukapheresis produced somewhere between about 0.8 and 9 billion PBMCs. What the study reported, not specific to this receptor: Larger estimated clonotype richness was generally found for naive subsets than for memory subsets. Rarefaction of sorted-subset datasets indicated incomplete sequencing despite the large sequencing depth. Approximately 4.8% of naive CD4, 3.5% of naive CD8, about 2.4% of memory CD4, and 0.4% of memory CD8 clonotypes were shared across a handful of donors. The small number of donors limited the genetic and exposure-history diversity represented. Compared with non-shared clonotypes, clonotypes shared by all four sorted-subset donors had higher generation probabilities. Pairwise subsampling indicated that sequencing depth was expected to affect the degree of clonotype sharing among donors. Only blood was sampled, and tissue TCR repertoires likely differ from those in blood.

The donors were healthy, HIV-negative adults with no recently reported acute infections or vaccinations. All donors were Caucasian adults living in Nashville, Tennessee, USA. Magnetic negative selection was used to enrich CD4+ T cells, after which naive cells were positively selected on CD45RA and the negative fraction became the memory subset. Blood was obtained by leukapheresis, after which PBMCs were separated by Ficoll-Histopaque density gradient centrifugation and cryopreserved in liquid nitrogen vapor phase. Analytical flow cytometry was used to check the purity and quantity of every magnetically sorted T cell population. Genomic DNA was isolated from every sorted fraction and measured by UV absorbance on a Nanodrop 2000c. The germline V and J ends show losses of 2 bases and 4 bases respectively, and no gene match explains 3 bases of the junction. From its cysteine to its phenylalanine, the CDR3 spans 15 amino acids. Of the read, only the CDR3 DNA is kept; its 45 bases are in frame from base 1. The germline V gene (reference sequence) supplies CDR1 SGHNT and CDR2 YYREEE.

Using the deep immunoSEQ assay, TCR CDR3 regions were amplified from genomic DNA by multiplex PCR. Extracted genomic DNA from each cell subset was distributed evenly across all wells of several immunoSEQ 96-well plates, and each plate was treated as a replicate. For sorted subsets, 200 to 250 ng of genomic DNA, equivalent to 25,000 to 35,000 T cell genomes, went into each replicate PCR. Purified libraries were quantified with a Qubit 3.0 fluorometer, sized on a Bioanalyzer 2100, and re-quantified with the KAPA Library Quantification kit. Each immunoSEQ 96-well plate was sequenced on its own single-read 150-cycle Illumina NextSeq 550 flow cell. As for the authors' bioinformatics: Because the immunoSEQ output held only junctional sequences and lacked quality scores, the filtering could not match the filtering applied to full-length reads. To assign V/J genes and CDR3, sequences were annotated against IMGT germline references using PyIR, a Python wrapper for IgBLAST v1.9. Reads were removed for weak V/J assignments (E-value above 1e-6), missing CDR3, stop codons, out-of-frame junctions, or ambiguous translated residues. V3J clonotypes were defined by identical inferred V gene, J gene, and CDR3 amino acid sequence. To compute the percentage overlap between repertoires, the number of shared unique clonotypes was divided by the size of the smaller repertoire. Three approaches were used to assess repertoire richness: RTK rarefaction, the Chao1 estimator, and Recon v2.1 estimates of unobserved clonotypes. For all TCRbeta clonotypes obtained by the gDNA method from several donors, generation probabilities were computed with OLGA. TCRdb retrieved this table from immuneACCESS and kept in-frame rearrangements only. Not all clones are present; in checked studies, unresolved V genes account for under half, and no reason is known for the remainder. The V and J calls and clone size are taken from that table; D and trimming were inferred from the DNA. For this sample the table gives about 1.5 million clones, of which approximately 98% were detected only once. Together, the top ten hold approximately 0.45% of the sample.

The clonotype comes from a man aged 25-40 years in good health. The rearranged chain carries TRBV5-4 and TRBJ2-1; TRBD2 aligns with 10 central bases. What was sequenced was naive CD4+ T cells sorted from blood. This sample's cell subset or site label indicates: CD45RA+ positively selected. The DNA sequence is TGTGCCAGCAGCTTAACTAGCGGGACTTACAATGAGCAGTTCTTC. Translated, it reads CASSLTSGTYNEQFF.